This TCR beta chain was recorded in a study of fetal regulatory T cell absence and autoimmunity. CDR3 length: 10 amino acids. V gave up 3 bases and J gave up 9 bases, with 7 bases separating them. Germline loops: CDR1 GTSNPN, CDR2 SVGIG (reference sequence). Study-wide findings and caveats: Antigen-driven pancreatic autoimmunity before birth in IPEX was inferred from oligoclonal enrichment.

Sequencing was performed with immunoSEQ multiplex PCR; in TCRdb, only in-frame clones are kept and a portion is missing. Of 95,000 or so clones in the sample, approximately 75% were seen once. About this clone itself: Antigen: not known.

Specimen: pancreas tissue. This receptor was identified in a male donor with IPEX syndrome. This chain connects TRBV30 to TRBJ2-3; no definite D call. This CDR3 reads CAWRGATQYF. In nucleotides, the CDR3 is TGTGCCTGGAGAGGAGCAACGCAGTATTTT.